This TCR beta chain comes out of a study of PD-L1 blockade in urothelial cancer. The overall study: Patients with male sex and bladder-origin urothelial cancer accounted for about 85% of the 29 enrolled. At 3 weeks (second dose) and 6 weeks after starting treatment, blood was analyzed.

Profiling relied on immunoSEQ multiplex PCR, and the TCRdb table lists in-frame clones only, not all of them. The sample records some 41,000 clones, approximately 85% being singletons. Time point of the sample: peripheral blood 6 weeks after treatment start. Patients had locally advanced or metastatic urothelial carcinoma. The study collected 1 to 8 samples per patient, pretreatment and on-treatment. The V and J ends lost 4 bases and 4 bases respectively, with 11 bases between them. Per the germline V gene, CDR1 is MDHEN and CDR2 is SYDVKM. This CDR3 has 13 amino acids. The material sequenced was PBMCs, taken around atezolizumab (anti-PD-L1) treatment. The rearrangement joins TRBV28 to TRBJ2-7, with D hard to call. This sequence was found in a man aged 65 to 85 with urothelial cancer. The CDR3 is CASSSLLFYEQYF. In DNA form, the CDR3 reads TGTGCCAGCAGTTCCCTCCTGTTTTACGAGCAGTACTTC.